The entry below describes one TCR beta chain. Its specific antigen is unknown. Per-base qualities were not stored, and no clone one base away is much larger. This entry is derived from a study of identical twins (TCRdb year 2016). Background for the entire study: TCR alpha and beta repertoires from monozygotic twins, unrelated adults of various ages and cord blood were deep-sequenced to test whether fetal clonotypes persist. Replicate twin experiments were performed at different times using different library preparation protocols to rule out contamination. Results the study describes overall, beyond this receptor: Out-of-frame TCR alpha sharing in monozygotic twins was systematically underestimated by recombination models, whereas sharing between unrelated individuals was in agreement with the recombination models. Abundant cord blood beta clonotypes carried fewer insertions; young adult naive repertoires showed a weaker similar trend, while memory repertoires showed none. The excess sharing between twins in beta out-of-frame sequences was weaker because fewer shared sequences reduced the signal-to-noise ratio. Invariant T cells such as MAIT and iNKT could partly confound zero-insertion analyses, though diverse VJ usage argued against this for most clonotypes. Compared with coincidental sharing between unrelated individuals, an excess of low generation-probability sequences was observed among out-of-frame TCR alpha sequences shared between twins. Conclusions relied on cross-sectional statistical analysis, since the same donors could not be followed over many years.

Only healthy Caucasian donors were included. The twin cohort comprised three pairs of female monozygotic twins, all aged about 18 to 29 years. The RNA used for TCR libraries was isolated from peripheral blood mononuclear cells. The method was 5' RACE. The sequencer was an Illumina HiSeq 2000. A universal primer binding site was introduced by template switching, and a unique molecular identifier was present in the final cDNA, enabling accurate counting of TCR cDNA molecules. Specific primers in the conserved constant-segment region were used to synthesize first-strand cDNA for TCR alpha and beta chains. To control for contamination, every cDNA library was double barcoded, receiving both a SMART-Mk sample barcode and Illumina barcodes. TruSeq adapter sequences along with Illumina sample barcodes were introduced in two successive PCR steps. The TCR alpha and beta cDNA libraries were sequenced on the Illumina HiSeq platform using custom primers. In the authors' own workflow: Unique molecular identifiers were extracted from raw reads with MiGEC, and CDR3 positions were determined with MiXCR. Recombination models were inferred per individual with the repgenHMM and IGoR tools using an EM algorithm. Shared clonotype analysis was performed with the tcR package in R, normalizing sharing by the product of cloneset sizes. Out-of-frame nonproductive sequences were analyzed to study raw recombination free of thymic and clonal selection effects. TCRdb cleaned the public reads at Q25 with fastp, built clones with MiXCR and kept in-frame beta chains. Each entry merges the rows of one CDR3 protein and shows their most common DNA and genes. TCRdb, not the authors, supplied the V and J calls. The sample includes about 810,000 distinct CDR3 sequences, with 10% to 15% observed a single time. The ten largest clones capture roughly 1.6% of the sample.

A distance of 17 bases separates the germline ends of V and J, which lose 10 bases and 4 bases respectively. The CDR3, from cysteine to phenylalanine, totals 13 residues. The read is trimmed to its CDR3 DNA, 39 bases read in frame from base 1. From a lookup of the germline V gene, CDR1 and CDR2 are ENHRY and SYGVKD. These data were also reused for a study on yellow fever vaccine responses in identical twins. According to the second study: The T cell response to vaccination in identical twins was reported by the authors to appear partly convergent and partly personalized. In the study, vaccine-responding T cell clones were precisely tracked in identical twins.

This sequence was found in a woman between 18 and 29 years old in good health. Sequenced: PBMCs. The rearrangement joined TRBV10-3 to TRBJ2-7; possibly the D gene is TRBD2, per 7 matching bases. The bases read TGTGCCACTTGGAGGGGGGGCATTTACGAGCAGTACTTC. It encodes CATWRGGIYEQYF.